This entry lists 14 T cell receptor beta chains sequenced from one sample in a study of cytomegalovirus exposure and HLA in healthy donors. 13 Jbeta primers and 60 Vbeta primers were used for the PCR. Here immunoSEQ multiplex PCR was the method, and the copy in TCRdb shows in-frame clones only, minus some. The sample comprises 100,000 to 150,000 clones, roughly 80% of which are singletons, and 1.2% rests with the top ten. The source material was PBMCs. The receptors derive from a female donor in good health and CMV-seronegative.

The chain links TRBV6-1 to TRBJ2-7; 12 bases fit TRBD2. V trimming: 6 bases; J trimming: 2 bases; junction bases outside the gene matches: 2. The CDR3 has 14 amino acids. In germline, CDR1 is MNHNS, CDR2 SASEGT. CDR3 residues: CASSLAGGTYEQYF. CDR3 nucleotides: TGTGCCAGCAGCCTAGCGGGAGGGACCTACGAGCAGTACTTC.

The chain couples TRBV6-1 to TRBJ1-5, with unresolved D. CDR1 and CDR2 (germline): MNHNS, SASEGT. The CDR3 sequence is 16 residues long. Trimming took off 0 bases at V and 2 bases at J, with 11 bases between the two ends. CDR3 bases: TGTGCCAGCAGTGAAGCGGGCCGGAGGGGCAATCAGCCCCAGCATTTT. It translates to CASSEAGRRGNQPQHF.

This clone was observed once. This sequence joins TRBV7-8 and TRBJ1-2; D is unclear. The germline gives CDR1 SGHVS, CDR2 FQNEAQ. The V end was cut by 1 base, the J end by 4 bases, with 10 bases between. This CDR3 has 14 residues. CDR3 sequence reads: CASSLGPQSYGYTF. DNA of the CDR3: TGTGCCAGCAGCTTAGGACCACAGAGCTATGGCTACACCTTC.

V gene TRBV6-6 combines with J gene TRBJ2-7; possible D gene TRBD1, 6 bases. V was pared by 0 bases and J by 2 bases, with 11 bases between. This CDR3 has 15 residues. Germline values: CDR1 MNHNY, CDR2 SVGAGI (reference sequence). CDR3: CASSYSARGTYEQYF. The CDR3, as DNA: TGTGCCAGCAGTTACTCGGCCAGGGGAACCTACGAGCAGTACTTC.

CDR3 nucleotide sequence: TGTGCCAGCAAGACGGGAGAGTGGGATTACGAGCAGTACTTC. It yields the protein CASKTGEWDYEQYF. V gene TRBV2 combines with J gene TRBJ2-7, with D tentatively TRBD2 (6 bases). Germline CDR1 SNHLY, CDR2 FYNNEI. The CDR3 is made up of 14 amino acids. V was shortened by 7 bases and J by 4 bases, with 17 bases between the two germline ends.

This chain links TRBV7-2 with TRBJ2-1, with TRBD2 identical over 8 bases. Trimming took 10 bases from V and 12 from J; bases not matched to a gene: 17. Germline loops: CDR1 SGHTA, CDR2 FQGNSA. The CDR3 sequence is 14 residues long. The CDR3 here is CATTSGREVFGQFF. The CDR3, as DNA: TGTGCCACCACCTCCGGGCGGGAGGTCTTTGGGCAGTTCTTC.

The chain uses TRBV5-1 and TRBJ2-2; 8 positions match TRBD1. The CDR3 runs to 14 residues. Per the germline V gene, CDR1 is SGHRS and CDR2 is YFSETQ. Trimming took 7 bases from V and 3 from J; bases not matched to a gene: 5. The DNA for the CDR3 is TGCGCCAGCCGGATGACAGGGGACACCGGGGAGCTGTTTTTT. Amino acid sequence: CASRMTGDTGELFF.

The gene calls are TRBV2 and TRBJ1-2; D is possibly TRBD1 (5 bases). Germline V gene lookup returns CDR1 SNHLY and CDR2 FYNNEI. The CDR3 is made up of 14 amino acids. V was cut by 5 bases and J by 3 bases, with 13 bases left in between. The DNA of the CDR3 is TGTGCCAGCAGTCGACAGCGTTCTTACTATGGCTACACCTTC. Encoded protein: CASSRQRSYYGYTF.

The chain carries TRBV6-1 and TRBJ2-5; 8 nucleotides match TRBD1. The end of the DNA is better explained by TRBJ2-7, so the J call may be wrong. The CDR3 runs 20 residues. In germline, CDR1 is MNHNS, CDR2 SASEGT. The CDR3 DNA is TGTGCCAGCAGTGGGACGCTCCTAAAAAACAGGGGGGTAGGGTCCTACGAGCAGTACTTC. Its translation: CASSGTLLKNRGVGSYEQYF.

This clone was counted a few times. The chain carries TRBV19 and TRBJ2-1; 8 nucleotides align to TRBD2. V lost 10 bases, J lost 1 base, and 12 bases stayed unmatched. Germline V lookup: CDR1 LNHDA, CDR2 SQIVND (reference sequence). The CDR3 extends over 16 amino acids. The CDR3 protein is CATTPLAAGSYNEQFF. The DNA for the CDR3 is TGTGCCACCACACCACTAGCGGCCGGTTCCTACAATGAGCAGTTCTTC. The whole variable domain, remainder taken from reference TRBV19 and TRBJ2-1, is DGGITQSPKYLFRKEGQNVTLSCEQNLNHDAMYWYRQDPGQGLRLIYYSQIVNDFQKGDIAEGYSVSREKKESFPLTVTSAQKNPTAFYLCATTPLAAGSYNEQFFGPGTRLTVL.

This clone was detected only a few times. CDR3 sequence reads: CASSLVYPFYEQYF. The CDR3 DNA is TGTGCCAGCAGCTTAGTCTACCCTTTCTACGAGCAGTACTTC. J is TRBJ2-7 and V is TRBV11-2; D unclear. The CDR3 runs 14 residues. Germline V gene data show CDR1 as SGHAT and CDR2 as FQNNGV. V gave up 1 base and J gave up 3 bases, with 10 bases separating them.

The CDR3 bases are TGTGCCAGCAGTTTATCTGCGGGAGGAAAGACCCAGTACTTC. Translation gives CASSLSAGGKTQYF. This rearrangement joins TRBV28 to TRBJ2-5; 8 nucleotides agree with TRBD2. CDR3 length: 14 amino acids. V shed 1 base, J shed 6 bases, and the junction held 4 bases outside the gene matches. The germline V gene has CDR1 MDHEN and CDR2 SYDVKM.

This chain connects TRBV27 to TRBJ1-3, with D hard to call. The germline CDR1 and CDR2 sequences are MNHEY and SMNVEV (reference sequence). The CDR3 covers 15 residues. Trimming took off 4 bases at V and 2 bases at J, with 12 bases between the two ends. In nucleotides, the CDR3 is TGTGCCAGCAGTTCGGACTTGGGGACTGGAAACACCATATATTTT. Translation gives CASSSDLGTGNTIYF.

V is TRBV5-1 and J is TRBJ2-1; TRBD2 agrees at 13 bases. Germline V CDR1 and CDR2: SGHRS, YFSETQ. The CDR3 loop spans 15 amino acids. V was clipped by 3 bases and J by 5 bases; unmatched bases: 2. CDR3 residues: CASSSLAGGDNEQFF. CDR3 DNA sequence: TGCGCCAGCAGCTCACTAGCGGGGGGGGACAATGAGCAGTTCTTC.